The present T cell receptor (beta chain) was sequenced within a study of blood T cell repertoires in COVID-19. Libraries were prepared by immunoSEQ multiplex PCR; TCRdb keeps only in-frame clonotypes and omits some of them. The sample consists of roughly 250,000 clones, approximately 78% of them appearing once. CDR1 and CDR2 from the germline V gene are ENHRY and SYGVKD. The ends lost 0 bases at V and 5 bases at J; junction bases unmatched: 4. The CDR3 sequence is 16 residues long. In this sample, this clone turned up a few times. The material sequenced was peripheral blood. The clonotype originates from a woman in her fifties or sixties with active or convalescent COVID-19. This chain joins TRBV10-3 and TRBJ2-1, with 10 nucleotides matching TRBD1. For the CDR3, the DNA is TGTGCCATCAGTGAGTCGACAGGGGGCCGAAACAATGAGCAGTTCTTC. It specifies CAISESTGGRNNEQFF.